This TCR beta chain was retrieved from a study of cytomegalovirus exposure and HLA in healthy donors. Broader study findings: Reported performance of the classifier showed diagnosis of cytomegalovirus status with high specificity and sensitivity.

CDR1 is SGHDN, CDR2 FVKESK, per germline. This CDR3 has 15 amino acids. V was cut by 3 bases and J by 3 bases, with 14 bases left in between. Details on this clone: The antigen remains undetermined.

In the PCR, 60 Vbeta and 13 Jbeta primers were used. Profiled with immunoSEQ multiplex PCR; TCRdb holds only in-frame clones, not every one. The sample includes about 89,000 clones, approximately 76% seen only once; the top ten take about a tenth. This TCR was recovered from a man younger than 40 in good health and CMV-seropositive. Sequencing input: PBMCs. The V gene is TRBV14, the J gene TRBJ2-5; tentatively, D is TRBD2 (6 bases). CDR3: CASSQRLWREETQYF. CDR3 nucleotides: TGTGCCAGCAGCCAGAGGCTTTGGAGGGAAGAGACCCAGTACTTC.